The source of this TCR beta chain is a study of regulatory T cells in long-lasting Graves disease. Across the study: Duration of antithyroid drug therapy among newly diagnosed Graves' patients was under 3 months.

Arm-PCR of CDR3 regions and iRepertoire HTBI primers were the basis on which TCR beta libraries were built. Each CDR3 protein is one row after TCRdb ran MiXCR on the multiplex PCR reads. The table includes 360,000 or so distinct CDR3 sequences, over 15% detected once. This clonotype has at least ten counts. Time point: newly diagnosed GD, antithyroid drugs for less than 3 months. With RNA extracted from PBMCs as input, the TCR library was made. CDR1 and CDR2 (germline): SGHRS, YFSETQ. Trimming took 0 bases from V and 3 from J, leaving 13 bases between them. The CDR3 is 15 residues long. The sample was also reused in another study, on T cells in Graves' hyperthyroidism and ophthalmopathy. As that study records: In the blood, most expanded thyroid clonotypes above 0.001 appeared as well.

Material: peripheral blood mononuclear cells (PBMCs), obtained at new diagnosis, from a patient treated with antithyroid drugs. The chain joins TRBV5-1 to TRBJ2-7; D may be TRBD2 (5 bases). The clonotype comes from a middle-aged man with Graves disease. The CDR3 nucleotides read TGCGCCAGCAGCTTGGTCCCGGGAAAACTCTACGAGCAGTACTTC. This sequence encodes CASSLVPGKLYEQYF.